The clone carrying this T cell receptor (beta chain) was seen many times. Its matching antigen is unknown. The data are from a study of molecular identifiers for immune sequencing clone quantification. Study details: Naive CD8 cell RNA, from 20,000 or 100,000 cells, was split five ways in replicates, with four sequenced.

Previously described methods with listed TCR primers produced the bulk TCR libraries. TCRdb re-called the PCR reads with MiXCR, one entry per CDR3 protein. The top ten hold roughly 0.83% of the sample, which has just under 650,000 distinct CDR3 sequences, nearly 20% seen once. CDR3 length: 14 residues. V lost 7 bases, J lost 6 bases, and 11 bases stayed unmatched. Germline lookup yields CDR1 ENHRY and CDR2 SYGVKD. It was from about 19,000 to 1,100,000 sorted cells, with 10%, 30% or 50% RNA, that naive CD8 libraries came. Study results and caveats: Among some 1.1 million naive cells, spiked Jurkat TCR RNA from a single cell was reportedly detectable.

Input material: naive CD8+ T cells from blood, with Jurkat cell RNA spiked in. Documented subset: FACS-sorted CD8+CD4-CCR7+CD45RA+ naive T cells. The TCR comes from a human donor in good health. Some libraries in this study had Jurkat cell RNA spiked in. The chain recombines TRBV10-3 with TRBJ2-7, with TRBD2 matching 8 bases. CDR3 sequence: CAINEAGVLTEQYF. Here the CDR3 DNA reads TGTGCCATCAACGAAGCGGGGGTGCTCACCGAGCAGTACTTC.